Here is one T cell receptor beta chain with its context. Authors' processing steps: Amplification of reference gene primers provided the estimated nucleated cell counts. Using immunoSEQ multiplex PCR, the repertoire was profiled, and TCRdb retains in-frame clones only, with some absent. V and J calls plus clone size are reproduced from that table; the DNA served to infer D and trimming. The top ten clones hold 44% of a sample with 140,000 to 150,000 clones, 75% to 90% of them seen once. This sample is part of a study of blood T cell repertoires in COVID-19. Across the whole study: Whether acute or convalescent, the COVID-19 samples came from the United States, Italy and Spain. Nucleic acid was either cDNA or gDNA, and it came from T cells, B-cell-depleted T cells, or PBMCs.

The sequence was collected from a human donor in a cohort sampled during active COVID-19. The specimen sequenced was peripheral blood.

The CDR3 nucleotides are TGTGCCAGCAGCCCCAGGGCAGGGAATTCACCCCTCCACTTT. Translated, it gives CASSPRAGNSPLHF. The chain couples TRBV27 to TRBJ1-6; D possibly corresponds to TRBD1 (5 bases). The germline V gene has CDR1 MNHEY and CDR2 SMNVEV (reference sequence). The CDR3 has 14 amino acids. V was pared by 6 bases and J by 7 bases, with 13 bases between.